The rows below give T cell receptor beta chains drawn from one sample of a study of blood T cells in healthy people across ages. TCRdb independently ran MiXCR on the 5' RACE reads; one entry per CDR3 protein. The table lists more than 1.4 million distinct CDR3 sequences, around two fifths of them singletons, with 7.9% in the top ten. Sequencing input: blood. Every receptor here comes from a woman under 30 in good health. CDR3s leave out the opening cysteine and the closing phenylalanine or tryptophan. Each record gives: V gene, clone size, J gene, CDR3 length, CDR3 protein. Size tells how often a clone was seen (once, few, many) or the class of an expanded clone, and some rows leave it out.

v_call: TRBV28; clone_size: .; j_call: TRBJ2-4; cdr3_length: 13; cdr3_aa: ASSPGRAVGNIQY
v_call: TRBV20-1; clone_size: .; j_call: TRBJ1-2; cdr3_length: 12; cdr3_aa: SAGGDREGYGYT
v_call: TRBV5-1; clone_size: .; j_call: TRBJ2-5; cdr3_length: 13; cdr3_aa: ASSHKGLAGETQY
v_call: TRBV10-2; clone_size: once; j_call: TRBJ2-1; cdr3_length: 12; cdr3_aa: ASSESKSHNEQF
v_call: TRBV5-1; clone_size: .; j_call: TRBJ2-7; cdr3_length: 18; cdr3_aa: ASSLAPPGLAGGSWYEQY
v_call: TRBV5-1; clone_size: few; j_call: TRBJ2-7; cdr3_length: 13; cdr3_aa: ASSFLREEGYEQY
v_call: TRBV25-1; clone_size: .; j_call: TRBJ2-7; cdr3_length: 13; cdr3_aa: ASSGDRGASYEQY
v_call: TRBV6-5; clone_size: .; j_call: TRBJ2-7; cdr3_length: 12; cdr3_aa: ASSRLGRGYEQY
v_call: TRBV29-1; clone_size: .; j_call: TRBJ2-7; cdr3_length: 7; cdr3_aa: SVANEQY
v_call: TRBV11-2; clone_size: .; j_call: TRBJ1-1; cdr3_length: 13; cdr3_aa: ASSLDGRRNTEAF
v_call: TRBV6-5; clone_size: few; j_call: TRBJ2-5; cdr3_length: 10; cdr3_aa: AIGGVQETQY
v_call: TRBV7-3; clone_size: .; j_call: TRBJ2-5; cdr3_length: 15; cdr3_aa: ASSLMALAGAGNEQY
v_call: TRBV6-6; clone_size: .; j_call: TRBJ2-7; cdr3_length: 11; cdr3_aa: ASSSMDRGEQY
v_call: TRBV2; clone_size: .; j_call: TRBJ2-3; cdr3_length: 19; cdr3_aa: ASSEGPGLAGVMQLTDTRY
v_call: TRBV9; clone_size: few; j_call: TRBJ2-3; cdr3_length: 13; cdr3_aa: ASSVESGSTDTQY
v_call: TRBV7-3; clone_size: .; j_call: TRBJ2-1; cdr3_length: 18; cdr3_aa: ASSLTDPSGGPSSYNEQF
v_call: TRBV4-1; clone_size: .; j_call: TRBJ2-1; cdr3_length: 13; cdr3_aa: ASSQAGETYNEQF
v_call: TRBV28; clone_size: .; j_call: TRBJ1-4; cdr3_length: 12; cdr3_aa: ASSPTGTDEQLF
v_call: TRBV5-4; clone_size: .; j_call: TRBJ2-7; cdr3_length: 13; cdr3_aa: ASSSTGTVSYEQY
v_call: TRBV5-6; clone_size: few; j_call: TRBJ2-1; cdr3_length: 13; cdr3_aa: ASSLSRGQRYEQF
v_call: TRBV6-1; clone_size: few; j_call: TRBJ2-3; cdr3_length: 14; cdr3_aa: ASPGYKQGGADTQY
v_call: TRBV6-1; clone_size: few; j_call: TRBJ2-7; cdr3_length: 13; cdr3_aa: ASSREGTGGYEQY
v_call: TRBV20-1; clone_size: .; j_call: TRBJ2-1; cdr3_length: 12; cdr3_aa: SAVAGAEYNEQF
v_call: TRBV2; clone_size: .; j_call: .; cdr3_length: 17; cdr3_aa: ASSEAPGGSGRARYEQY
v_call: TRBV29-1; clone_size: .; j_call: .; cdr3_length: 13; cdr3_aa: SVEEEGRGIAEQY
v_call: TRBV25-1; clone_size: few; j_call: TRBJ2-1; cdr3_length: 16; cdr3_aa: ASSEYFSGGLSYNEQF
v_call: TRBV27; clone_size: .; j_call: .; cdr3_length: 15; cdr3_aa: ASSLRALGAGGYEQY
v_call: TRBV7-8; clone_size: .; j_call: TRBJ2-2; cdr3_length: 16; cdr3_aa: ASSLPLAGGSNTGELF
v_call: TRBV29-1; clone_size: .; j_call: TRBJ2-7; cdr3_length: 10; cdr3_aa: SVEGGKYEQY
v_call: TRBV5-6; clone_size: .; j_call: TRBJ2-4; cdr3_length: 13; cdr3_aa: ASSLASTGYDIQY
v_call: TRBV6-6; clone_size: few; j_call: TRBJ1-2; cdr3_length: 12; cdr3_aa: ASTQPGGAYGYT
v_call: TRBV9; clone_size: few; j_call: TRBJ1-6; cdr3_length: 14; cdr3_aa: ASSDRALSYNSPLH
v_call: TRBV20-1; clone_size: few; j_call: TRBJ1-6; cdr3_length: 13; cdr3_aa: SAGAGGSNNSPLH
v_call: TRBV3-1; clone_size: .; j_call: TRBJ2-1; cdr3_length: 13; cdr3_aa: ASSPGTSGRREQF
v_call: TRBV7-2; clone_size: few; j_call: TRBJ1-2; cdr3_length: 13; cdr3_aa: ASSPQGLSSNGYT
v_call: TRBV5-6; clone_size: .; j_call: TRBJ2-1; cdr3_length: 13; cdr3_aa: ASTPGGQAYNEQF
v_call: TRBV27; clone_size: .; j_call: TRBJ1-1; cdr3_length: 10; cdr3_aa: ASKEINTEAF
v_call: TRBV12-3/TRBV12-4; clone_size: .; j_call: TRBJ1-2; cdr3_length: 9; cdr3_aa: ASTLGDGYT
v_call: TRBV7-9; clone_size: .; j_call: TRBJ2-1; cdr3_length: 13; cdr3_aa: ASSFNSPGYNEQF
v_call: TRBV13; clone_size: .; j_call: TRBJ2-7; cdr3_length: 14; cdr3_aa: ASSLSVIGRTYEQY
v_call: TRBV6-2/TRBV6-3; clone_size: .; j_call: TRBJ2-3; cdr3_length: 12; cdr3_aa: ASSRAGGSDTQY
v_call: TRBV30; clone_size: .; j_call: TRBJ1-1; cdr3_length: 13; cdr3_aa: AWIKALGRASEVF
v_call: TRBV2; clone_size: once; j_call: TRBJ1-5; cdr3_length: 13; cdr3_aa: ASRERTASNQPQH
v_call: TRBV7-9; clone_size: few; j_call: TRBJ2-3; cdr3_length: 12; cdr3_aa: ASPPPGATDTQY
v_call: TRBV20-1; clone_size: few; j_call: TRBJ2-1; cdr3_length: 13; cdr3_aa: SAVPSGGDYNEQF
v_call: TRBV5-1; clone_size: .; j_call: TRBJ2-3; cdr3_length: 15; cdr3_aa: ASSGGLAGGTADTQY
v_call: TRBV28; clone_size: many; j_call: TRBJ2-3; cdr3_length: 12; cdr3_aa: ATGGQGRTDTQY
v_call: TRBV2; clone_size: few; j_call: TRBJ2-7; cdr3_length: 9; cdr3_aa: ASREGGWQY
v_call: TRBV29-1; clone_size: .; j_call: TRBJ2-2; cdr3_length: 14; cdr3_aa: SVEVYQGPNTGELF
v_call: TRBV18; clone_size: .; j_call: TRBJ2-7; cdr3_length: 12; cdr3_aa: ASSGTSGNYEQY
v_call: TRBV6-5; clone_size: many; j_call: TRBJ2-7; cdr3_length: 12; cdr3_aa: ASSPSGASYEQY
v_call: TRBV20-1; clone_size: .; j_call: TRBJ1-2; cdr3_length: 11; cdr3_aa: SASGGSNYGYT
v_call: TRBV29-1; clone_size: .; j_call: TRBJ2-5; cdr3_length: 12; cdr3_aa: SVVVSWGEGTQY
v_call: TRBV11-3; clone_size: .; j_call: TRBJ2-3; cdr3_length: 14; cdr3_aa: ASSSKSGVFPDTQY